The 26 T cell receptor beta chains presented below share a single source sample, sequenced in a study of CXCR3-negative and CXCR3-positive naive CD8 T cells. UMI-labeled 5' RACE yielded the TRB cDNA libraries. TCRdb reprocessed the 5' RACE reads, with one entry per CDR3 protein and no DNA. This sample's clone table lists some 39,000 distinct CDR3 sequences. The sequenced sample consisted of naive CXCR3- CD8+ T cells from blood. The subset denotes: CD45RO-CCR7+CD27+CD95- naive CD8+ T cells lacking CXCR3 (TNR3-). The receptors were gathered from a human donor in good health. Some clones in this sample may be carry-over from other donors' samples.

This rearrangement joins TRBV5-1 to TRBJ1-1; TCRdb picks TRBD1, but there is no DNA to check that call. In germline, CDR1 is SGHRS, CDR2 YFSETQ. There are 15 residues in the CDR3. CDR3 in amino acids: CASSVQQGLNTEAFF. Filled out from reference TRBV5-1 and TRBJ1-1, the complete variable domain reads KAGVTQTPRYLIKTRGQQVTLSCSPISGHRSVSWYQQTPGQGLQFLFEYFSETQRNKGNFPGRFSGRQFSNSRSEMNVSTLELGDSALYLCASSVQQGLNTEAFFGQGTRLTVV.

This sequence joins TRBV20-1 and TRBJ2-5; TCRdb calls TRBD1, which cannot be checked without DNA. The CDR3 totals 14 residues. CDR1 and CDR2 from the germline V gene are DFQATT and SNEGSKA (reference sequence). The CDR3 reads CSAAGQGVMETQYF.

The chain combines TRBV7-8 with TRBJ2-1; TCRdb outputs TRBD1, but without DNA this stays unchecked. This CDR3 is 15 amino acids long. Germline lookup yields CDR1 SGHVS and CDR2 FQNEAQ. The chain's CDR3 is CASSHSGGAGDEQFF.

The CDR3 loop is CASLAGQGVFGAFF. The chain links TRBV28 to TRBJ1-1; TCRdb selects TRBD1, and the lack of DNA leaves this call unchecked. CDR1 MDHEN and CDR2 SYDVKM come from the germline V gene. This CDR3 has 14 amino acids.

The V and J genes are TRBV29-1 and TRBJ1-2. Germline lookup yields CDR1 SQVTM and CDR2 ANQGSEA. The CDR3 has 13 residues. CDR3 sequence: CSVEDPENYGYTF.

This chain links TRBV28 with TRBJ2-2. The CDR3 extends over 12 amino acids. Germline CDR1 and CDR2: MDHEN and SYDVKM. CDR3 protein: CASSRYTGELFF.

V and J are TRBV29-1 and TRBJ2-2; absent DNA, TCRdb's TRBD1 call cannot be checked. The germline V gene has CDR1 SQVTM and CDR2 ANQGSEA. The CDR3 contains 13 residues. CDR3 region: CSVGQQSTGELFF.

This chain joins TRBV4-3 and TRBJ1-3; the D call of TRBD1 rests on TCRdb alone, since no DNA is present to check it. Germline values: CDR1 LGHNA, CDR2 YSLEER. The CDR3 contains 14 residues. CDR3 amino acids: CASSLRTGGNTIYF.

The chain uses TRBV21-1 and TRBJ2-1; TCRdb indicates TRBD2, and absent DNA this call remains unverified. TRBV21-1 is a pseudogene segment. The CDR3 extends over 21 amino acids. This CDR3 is CASSTSVLSRGREGWYNEQFF.

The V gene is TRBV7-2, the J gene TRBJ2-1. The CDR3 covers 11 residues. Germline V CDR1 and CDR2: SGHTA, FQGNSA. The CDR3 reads CASSEYNEQFF.

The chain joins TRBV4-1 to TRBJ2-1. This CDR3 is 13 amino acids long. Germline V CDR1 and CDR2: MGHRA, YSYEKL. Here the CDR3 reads CASSQDLRDEQFF.

CDR3 protein: CASRQGQGAGANVLTF. The genes are TRBV12-3 or TRBV12-4 and TRBJ2-6; TCRdb's D call, TRBD1, is unchecked because there is no DNA. The CDR3 is made up of 16 amino acids.

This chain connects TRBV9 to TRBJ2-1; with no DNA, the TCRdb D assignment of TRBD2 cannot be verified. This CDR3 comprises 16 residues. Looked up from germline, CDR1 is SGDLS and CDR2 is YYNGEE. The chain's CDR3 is CASSVVGGGAEEEQFF.

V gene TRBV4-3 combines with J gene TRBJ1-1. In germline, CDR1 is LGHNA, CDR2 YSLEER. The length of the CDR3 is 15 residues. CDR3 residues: CASSPARVSDTEAFF.

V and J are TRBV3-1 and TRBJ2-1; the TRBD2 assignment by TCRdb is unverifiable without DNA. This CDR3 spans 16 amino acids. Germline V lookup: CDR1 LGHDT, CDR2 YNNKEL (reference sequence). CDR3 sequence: CASSQVGGQKYNEQFF.

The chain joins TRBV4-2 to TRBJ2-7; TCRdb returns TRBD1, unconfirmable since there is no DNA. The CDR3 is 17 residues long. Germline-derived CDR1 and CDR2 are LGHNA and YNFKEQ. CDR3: CASSQARQGTIPYEQYF.

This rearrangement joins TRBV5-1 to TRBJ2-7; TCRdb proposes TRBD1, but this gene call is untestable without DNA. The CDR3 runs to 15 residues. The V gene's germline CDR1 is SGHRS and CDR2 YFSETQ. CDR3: CASSLGAMGAHEQYF.

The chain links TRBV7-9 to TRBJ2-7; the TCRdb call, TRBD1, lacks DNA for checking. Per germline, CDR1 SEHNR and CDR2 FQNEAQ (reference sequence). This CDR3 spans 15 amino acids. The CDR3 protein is CASSFTQTGSYEQYF.

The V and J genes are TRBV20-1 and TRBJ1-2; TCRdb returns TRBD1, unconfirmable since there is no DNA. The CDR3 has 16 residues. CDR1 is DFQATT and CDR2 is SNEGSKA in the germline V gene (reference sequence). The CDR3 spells CSAQPKRDTSNYGYTF.

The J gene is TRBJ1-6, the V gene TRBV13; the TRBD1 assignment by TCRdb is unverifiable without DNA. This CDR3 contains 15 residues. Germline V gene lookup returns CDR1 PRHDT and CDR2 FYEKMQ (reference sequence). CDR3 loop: CASSRQGFYNSPLHF.

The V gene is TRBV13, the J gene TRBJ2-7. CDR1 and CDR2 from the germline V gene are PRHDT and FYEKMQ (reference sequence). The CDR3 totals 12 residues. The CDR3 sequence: CASSRQLYEQYF.

Here the CDR3 reads CATGGSLSPLHF. The rearrangement joins TRBV21-1 to TRBJ1-6; checking the TCRdb D call of TRBD1 is not possible without DNA. TRBV21-1 is listed as a pseudogene. The CDR3 is 12 residues long.

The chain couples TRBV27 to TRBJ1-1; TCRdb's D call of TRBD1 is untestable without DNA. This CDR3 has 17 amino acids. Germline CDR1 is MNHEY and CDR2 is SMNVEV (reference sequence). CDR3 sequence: CASRTITGVSLPSEAFF.

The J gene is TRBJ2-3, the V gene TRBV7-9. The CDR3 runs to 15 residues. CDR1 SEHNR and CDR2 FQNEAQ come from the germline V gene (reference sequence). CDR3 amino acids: CASSLGPMGTDTQYF. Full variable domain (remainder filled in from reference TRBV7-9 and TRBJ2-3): DTGVSQNPRHKITKRGQNVTFRCDPISEHNRLYWYRQTLGQGPEFLTYFQNEAQLEKSRLLSDRFSAERPKGSFSTLEIQRTEQGDSAMYLCASSLGPMGTDTQYFGPGTRLTVL.

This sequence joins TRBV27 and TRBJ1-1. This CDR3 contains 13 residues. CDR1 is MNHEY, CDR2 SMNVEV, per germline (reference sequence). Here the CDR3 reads CASSDPYDTEAFF.

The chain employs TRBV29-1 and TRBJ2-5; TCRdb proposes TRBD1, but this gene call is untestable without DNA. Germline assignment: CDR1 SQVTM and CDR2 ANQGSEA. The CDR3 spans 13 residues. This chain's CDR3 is CSVERGRGETQYF.